The clone carrying this TCR beta chain was seen a handful of times. This sample was taken from a study of T cell responses to AZD1222 COVID-19 vaccine. Germline-derived CDR1 and CDR2 are MNHEY and SMNVEV (reference sequence). V lost 2 bases and J 7 bases, leaving 14 bases between the germline ends. The CDR3 has 15 residues. Only in-frame clones appear in the TCRdb table, and some are missing; sequencing was by immunoSEQ multiplex PCR. The data show more than 150,000 clones, with approximately 91% seen just once and under 8% held by the top ten. This clonotype was sampled from an adult who had recovered from COVID-19. This specimen was peripheral blood, taken after recovery from COVID-19. The chain couples TRBV27 to TRBJ1-4; tentatively, D is TRBD1 (6 bases). This CDR3 reads CASSLATGAPEKLFF. CDR3 DNA: TGTGCCAGCAGTTTAGCTACGGGGGCGCCTGAAAAACTGTTTTTT.